The 17 T cell receptor beta chains below come from one sample, sequenced in a study of shared clonotypes between healthy human individuals. Clones were read by immunoSEQ multiplex PCR, and TCRdb kept only the in-frame ones, dropping some. The sample contains roughly 410,000 clones, around 96% of which appear only once. Input material: memory CD8+ T cells sorted from blood. Sample subset: CD45RO+ cells pooled with CCR7-negative TemRA cells. The receptors shown here come from a man between 25 and 39 years old in good health.

The V gene is TRBV2, the J gene TRBJ2-1; no firm D call. The CDR3 spans 17 residues. V was cut by 4 bases and J by 1 base, with 17 bases left in between. The germline V gene has CDR1 SNHLY and CDR2 FYNNEI. The CDR3 spells CASSGGRRLVSYNEQFF. Here the CDR3 DNA reads TGTGCCAGCAGTGGAGGTAGACGGCTTGTTTCCTACAATGAGCAGTTCTTC.

This rearrangement joins TRBV18 to TRBJ1-1, with D possibly being TRBD1 (5 bases). This CDR3 region has 15 residues. Germline CDR1 and CDR2: KGHSH and LQKENI. V was clipped by 1 base and J by 3 bases, with 12 bases between them. CDR3 residues: CASSPRGDWDTEAFF. The CDR3 coding sequence is TGTGCCAGCTCACCACGAGGGGACTGGGACACTGAAGCTTTCTTT.

The CDR3 nucleotides are TGTGCCAGCAGCCACCCCACGGAGACCCAGTACTTC. Translating gives CASSHPTETQYF. The chain joins TRBV11-2 to TRBJ2-5; unclear D gene. The CDR3 sequence is 12 residues long. Trimming removed 5 bases at V and 5 bases at J, with 9 bases between. Germline V lookup: CDR1 SGHAT, CDR2 FQNNGV. The whole variable domain, filled in from reference TRBV11-2 and TRBJ2-5, reads EAGVAQSPRYKIIEKRQSVAFWCNPISGHATLYWYQQILGQGPKLLIQFQNNGVVDDSQLPKDRFSAERLKGVDSTLKIQPAKLEDSAVYLCASSHPTETQYFGPGTRLLVL.

The rearrangement links TRBV11-2 to TRBJ1-5, with 7 bases lining up with TRBD1. In germline, CDR1 is SGHAT, CDR2 FQNNGV. The V segment lost 2 bases and the J segment 4 bases; nucleotides outside the gene matches: 5. The CDR3 has 15 residues. The CDR3 DNA reads as TGTGCCAGCAGCTTAAGTTCAGGGGGTAATCAGCCCCAGCATTTT. It is translated as CASSLSSGGNQPQHF.

This rearrangement joins TRBV28 to TRBJ2-1; D call uncertain. The V end was cut by 7 bases, the J end by 1 base, with 17 bases between. CDR3 size: 16 residues. From germline, CDR1 is MDHEN and CDR2 SYDVKM. The CDR3 sequence is CASNSPAVGSYNEQFF. The CDR3 coding sequence is TGTGCCAGCAATAGTCCGGCGGTGGGTTCCTACAATGAGCAGTTCTTC.

The chain is built from TRBV7-2 and TRBJ2-5; 10 bases map to TRBD2. Germline loops: CDR1 SGHTA, CDR2 FQGNSA. This CDR3 contains 16 residues. With 5 bases clipped from V and 1 base from J, the junction kept 7 bases outside the gene matches. CDR3 region: CASSPGTSARQETQYF. DNA for the CDR3: TGTGCCAGCAGCCCCGGGACTAGCGCCCGCCAAGAGACCCAGTACTTC.

The rearrangement uses TRBV9 and TRBJ2-1; 8 nucleotides match TRBD2. The CDR3 totals 16 residues. V lost 3 bases and J lost 4; bases outside the gene matches: 9. Germline V lookup: CDR1 SGDLS, CDR2 YYNGEE. CDR3 in DNA: TGTGCCAGCAGCGCATCTTTAGCGGGATTTTACAATGAGCAGTTCTTC. Its protein is CASSASLAGFYNEQFF. Looking up the rest from reference TRBV9 and TRBJ2-1 gives the full variable domain: DSGVTQTPKHLITATGQRVTLRCSPRSGDLSVYWYQQSLDQGLQFLIQYYNGEERAKGNILERFSAQQFPDLHSELNLSSLELGDSALYFCASSASLAGFYNEQFFGPGTRLTVL.

The chain links TRBV5-1 to TRBJ2-1; 10 nucleotides line up with TRBD2. The CDR3 is made up of 15 amino acids. The germline V gene has CDR1 SGHRS and CDR2 YFSETQ. The J segment lost 5 bases and the V segment lost 1 base, leaving 3 bases of the junction unmatched. This chain's CDR3 is CASSLKLAGNNEQFF. In nucleotides, the CDR3 is TGCGCCAGCAGCTTGAAACTAGCGGGAAACAATGAGCAGTTCTTC.

The genes are TRBV9 and TRBJ2-3, with unresolved D. Between the trimmed V and J ends, which lost 0 bases and 1 base, there was a span of 12 bases. The germline V gene has CDR1 SGDLS and CDR2 YYNGEE. The CDR3 has 16 amino acids. The CDR3 here is CASSVAGVEGTDTQYF. CDR3 in DNA: TGTGCCAGCAGCGTAGCTGGGGTTGAAGGCACAGATACGCAGTATTTT.

The chain uses TRBV7-9 and TRBJ2-3; 7 positions agree with TRBD2. Per germline, CDR1 SEHNR and CDR2 FQNEAQ (reference sequence). CDR3 size: 16 residues. V shed 6 bases, J shed 0 bases, and the junction held 9 bases outside the gene matches. The CDR3 region is CASSPLLATSTDTQYF. The CDR3 DNA reads as TGTGCCAGCAGTCCTCTACTAGCGACTAGCACAGATACGCAGTATTTT. Filled out from reference TRBV7-9 and TRBJ2-3, the complete variable domain reads DTGVSQNPRHKITKRGQNVTFRCDPISEHNRLYWYRQTLGQGPEFLTYFQNEAQLEKSRLLSDRFSAERPKGSFSTLEIQRTEQGDSAMYLCASSPLLATSTDTQYFGPGTRLTVL.

The chain has TRBV6-5 and TRBJ2-7; TRBD1 matches 8 bases. Germline trimming cut 5 bases from V and 7 bases from J; bases unmatched to any gene: 13. The CDR3 runs 15 residues. Germline V CDR1 and CDR2: MNHEY, SVGAGI. CDR3 protein: CASSTDRVRPREQYF. The CDR3 DNA reads as TGTGCCAGCAGTACGGACAGGGTGCGTCCCCGGGAGCAGTACTTC.

The J gene is TRBJ1-5, the V gene TRBV19; D may be TRBD1 (6 bases). The CDR3 spans 16 residues. Germline V gene data show CDR1 as LNHDA and CDR2 as SQIVND (reference sequence). The V and J ends lost 4 bases and 5 bases respectively, with 18 bases between them. The CDR3 DNA reads TGTGCCAGTAGTAGCTCGGCAGGGGTGTTCCATCAGCCCCAGCATTTT. Its protein product is CASSSSAGVFHQPQHF.

The V gene is TRBV6-6, the J gene TRBJ1-5; tentatively, D is TRBD1 (6 bases). Germline-derived CDR1 and CDR2 are MNHNY and SVGAGI (reference sequence). The CDR3 runs to 15 residues. The V end was cut by 0 bases, the J end by 6 bases, with 12 bases between. This CDR3 reads CASSYSAGGSQPQHF. In nucleotides, the CDR3 is TGTGCCAGCAGTTACTCTGCCGGGGGCAGTCAGCCCCAGCATTTT.

The chain recombines TRBV13 with TRBJ2-7; D is unresolved. Trimming shortened V by 2 bases and J by 4 bases, and 3 bases separated the two germline ends. There are 11 residues in the CDR3. CDR1 and CDR2 (germline): PRHDT, FYEKMQ (reference sequence). CDR3 residues: CASSLRYEQYF. In DNA, the CDR3 is TGTGCCAGCAGCTTAAGATACGAGCAGTACTTC.

This clone was seen only once. The chain links TRBV7-3 to TRBJ2-1, with D possibly being TRBD2 (6 bases). V was shortened by 7 bases and J by 3 bases, with 10 bases between the two germline ends. The CDR3 consists of 13 residues. CDR1 is SGHTA, CDR2 FQGTGA, per germline. The CDR3 loop is CASNHGGYNEQFF. CDR3 coding DNA: TGTGCCAGCAATCACGGGGGCTACAATGAGCAGTTCTTC.

This clone was counted only a few times. The chain uses TRBV20-1 and TRBJ2-4; D remains unclear. Trimming took 4 bases from V and 7 from J, leaving 5 bases between them. The V gene's germline CDR1 is DFQATT and CDR2 SNEGSKA (reference sequence). This CDR3 is 10 amino acids long. DNA for the CDR3: TGCAGTGCTACGTGGAACATTCAGTACTTC. This encodes CSATWNIQYF.

The chain employs TRBV6-5 and TRBJ2-7; 8 bases align to TRBD2. Germline V gene lookup returns CDR1 MNHEY and CDR2 SVGAGI. The CDR3 covers 13 residues. V lost 5 bases to trimming and J lost 1 base; unmatched junction nucleotides: 1. The CDR3 DNA reads TGTGCCAGCAGTCGGGGGGGATCCTACGAGCAGTACTTC. Protein: CASSRGGSYEQYF.